These 5 T cell receptor beta chains were all obtained from the same sample, sequenced in a study of cytomegalovirus exposure and HLA in healthy donors. In the PCR, 60 Vbeta and 13 Jbeta primers were used. TCRdb keeps only in-frame clones here, not all; method: immunoSEQ multiplex PCR. The sample yields around 92,000 clones, 65% to 75% seen once. Material: PBMCs. The receptors originated from a female donor in good health and CMV-seropositive.

The chain is built from TRBV4-3 and TRBJ2-3, with unresolved D. V was pared by 0 bases and J by 1 base, with 14 bases between. Germline assignment: CDR1 LGHNA and CDR2 YSLEER. The CDR3 sequence is 17 residues long. CDR3 nucleotide sequence: TGCGCCAGCAGCCAAGATCTACCGGGTACGGGCACAGATACGCAGTATTTT. This encodes CASSQDLPGTGTDTQYF.

This clone was recorded only once. This chain connects TRBV28 to TRBJ2-1, with 9 bases aligning to TRBD1. J lost 7 bases, V lost 5 bases, and 6 bases had no gene match. CDR3 size: 14 residues. Germline CDR1 MDHEN, CDR2 SYDVKM. CDR3 sequence (DNA): TGTGCCAGCAGTCCTCGACAGGGGGAGAATGAGCAGTTCTTC. The encoded protein is CASSPRQGENEQFF. Using reference TRBV28 and TRBJ2-1 for the parts outside the CDR3, the full variable domain is DVKVTQSSRYLVKRTGEKVFLECVQDMDHENMFWYRQDPGLGLRLIYFSYDVKMKEKGDIPEGYSVSREKKERFSLILESASTNQTSMYLCASSPRQGENEQFFGPGTRLTVL.

The J gene is TRBJ1-5, the V gene TRBV30; maybe TRBD1 (6 bases). This CDR3 has 13 amino acids. Germline CDR1 is GTSNPN and CDR2 is SVGIG (reference sequence). V was clipped by 4 bases and J by 4 bases, with 11 bases between them. The CDR3 nucleotides read TGTGCCTGGAATAGGGGGGGGAATCAGCCCCAGCATTTT. Its protein product is CAWNRGGNQPQHF. Drawing the rest from reference TRBV30 and TRBJ1-5, the complete variable domain is SQTIHQWPATLVQPVGSPLSLECTVEGTSNPNLYWYRQAAGRGLQLLFYSVGIGQISSEVPQNLSASRPQDRQFILSSKKLLLSDSGFYLCAWNRGGNQPQHFGDGTRLSIL.

The chain recombines TRBV29-1 with TRBJ2-5; 15 bases match TRBD2. Near its end, the DNA agrees better with TRBJ2-7, so the J call may be wrong. Germline V gene lookup returns CDR1 SQVTM and CDR2 ANQGSEA. CDR3 length: 14 residues. CDR3 residues: CSVLGLAGGYEQYF. The CDR3 DNA reads TGCAGCGTCCTGGGACTAGCGGGGGGTTACGAGCAGTACTTC.

The chain couples TRBV7-3 to TRBJ2-7, with 7 bases aligning to TRBD1. The length of the CDR3 is 14 residues. Germline assignment: CDR1 SGHTA and CDR2 FQGTGA. J gave up 3 bases and V 5 bases, and 7 bases lay outside the gene matches. The CDR3 DNA reads as TGTGCCAGCAGCCAGTCCCGGGACAGCTACGAGCAGTACTTC. It specifies CASSQSRDSYEQYF.